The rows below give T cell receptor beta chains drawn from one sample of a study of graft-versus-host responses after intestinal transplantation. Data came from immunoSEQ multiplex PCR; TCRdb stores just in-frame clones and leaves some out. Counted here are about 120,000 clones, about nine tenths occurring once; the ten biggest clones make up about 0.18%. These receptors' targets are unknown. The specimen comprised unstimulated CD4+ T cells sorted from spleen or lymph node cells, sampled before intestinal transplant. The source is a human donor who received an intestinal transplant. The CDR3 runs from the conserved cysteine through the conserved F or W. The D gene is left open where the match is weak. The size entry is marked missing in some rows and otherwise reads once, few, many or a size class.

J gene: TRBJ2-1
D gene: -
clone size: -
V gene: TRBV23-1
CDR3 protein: CASSQPASSYNEQFF
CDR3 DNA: TGCGCCAGCAGTCAACCGGCTAGCTCCTACAATGAGCAGTTCTTC

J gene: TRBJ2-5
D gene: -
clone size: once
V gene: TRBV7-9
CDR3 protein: CASSLGQGAGRETQYF
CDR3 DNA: TGTGCCAGCAGCCTGGGGCAGGGCGCAGGAAGGGAGACCCAGTACTTC

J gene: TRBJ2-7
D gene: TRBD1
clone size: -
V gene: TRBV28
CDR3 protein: CASSPRGPLGYF
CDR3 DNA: TGTGCCAGCAGCCCCAGGGGGCCTTTGGGGTACTTC

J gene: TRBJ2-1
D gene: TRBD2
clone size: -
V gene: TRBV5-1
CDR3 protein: CASRSGGSSYNEQFF
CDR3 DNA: TGCGCCAGCAGATCGGGGGGGAGCTCCTACAATGAGCAGTTCTTC

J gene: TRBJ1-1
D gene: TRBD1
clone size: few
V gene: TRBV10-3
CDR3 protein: CAIATGLNTEAFF
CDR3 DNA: TGTGCCATCGCGACAGGGTTGAACACTGAAGCTTTCTTT

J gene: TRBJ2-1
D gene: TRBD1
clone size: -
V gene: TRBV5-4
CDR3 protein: CASSPGTGRYNEQFF
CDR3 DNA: TGTGCCAGCAGCCCCGGGACAGGGAGATACAATGAGCAGTTCTTC

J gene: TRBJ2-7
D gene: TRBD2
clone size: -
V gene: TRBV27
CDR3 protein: CASSRLAGAEQYF
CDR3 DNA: TGTGCCAGCAGTCGACTAGCGGGAGCCGAGCAGTACTTC

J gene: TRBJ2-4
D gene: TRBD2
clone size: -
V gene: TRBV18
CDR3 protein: CASSRGTSGRMHIQYF
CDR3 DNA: TGTGCCAGCTCACGAGGGACTAGCGGGCGGATGCACATTCAGTACTTC

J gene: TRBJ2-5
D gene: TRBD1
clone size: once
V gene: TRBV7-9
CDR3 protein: CASSLGGGTGVVVTQYF
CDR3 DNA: TGTGCCAGCAGCTTAGGCGGCGGGACAGGGGTTGTTGTGACCCAGTACTTC

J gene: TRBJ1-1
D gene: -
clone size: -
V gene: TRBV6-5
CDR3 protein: CASSYFGAANTEAFF
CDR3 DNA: TGTGCCAGCAGTTACTTTGGGGCGGCGAACACTGAAGCTTTCTTT

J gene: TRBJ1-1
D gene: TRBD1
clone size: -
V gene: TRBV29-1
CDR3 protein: CSVGRSRGLFEAFF
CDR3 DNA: TGCAGCGTTGGACGTTCCAGGGGGTTATTTGAAGCTTTCTTT

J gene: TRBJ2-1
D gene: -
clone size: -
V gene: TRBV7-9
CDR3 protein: CASSKKGFYEQFF
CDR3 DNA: TGTGCCAGCAGCAAAAAGGGGTTCTATGAGCAGTTCTTC

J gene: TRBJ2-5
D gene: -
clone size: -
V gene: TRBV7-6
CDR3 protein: CASSLELARGSQETQYF
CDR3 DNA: TGTGCCAGCAGCTTAGAGTTGGCGCGGGGCTCCCAAGAGACCCAGTACTTC

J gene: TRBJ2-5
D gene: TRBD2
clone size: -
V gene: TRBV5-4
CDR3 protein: CASSFLGGRGRETQYF
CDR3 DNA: TGTGCCAGCAGCTTCCTCGGGGGGAGGGGCAGGGAGACCCAGTACTTC

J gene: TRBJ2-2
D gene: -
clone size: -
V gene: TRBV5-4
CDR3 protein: CASSLSGRTGELFF
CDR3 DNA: TGTGCCAGCAGCTTGAGTGGGAGGACCGGGGAGCTGTTTTTT

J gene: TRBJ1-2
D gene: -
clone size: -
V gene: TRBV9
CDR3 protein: CASSVATKGVYGYTF
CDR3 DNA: TGTGCCAGCAGCGTAGCTACGAAGGGGGTCTATGGCTACACCTTC

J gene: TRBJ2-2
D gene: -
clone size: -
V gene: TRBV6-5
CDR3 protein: CASSYSTGNTGELFF
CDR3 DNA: TGTGCCAGCAGTTACTCGACAGGGAACACCGGGGAGCTGTTTTTT

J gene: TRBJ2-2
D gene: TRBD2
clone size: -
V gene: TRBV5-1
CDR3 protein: CASSLPGLAGGSHTGELFF
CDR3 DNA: TGCGCCAGCAGCTTGCCGGGACTAGCGGGAGGGTCACACACCGGGGAGCTGTTTTTT

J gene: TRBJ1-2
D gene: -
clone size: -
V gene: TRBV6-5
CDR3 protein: CASSYDGLYGYTF
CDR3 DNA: TGTGCCAGCAGTTATGACGGACTCTATGGCTACACCTTC

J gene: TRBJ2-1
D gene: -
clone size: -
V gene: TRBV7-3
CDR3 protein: CASSPISGWEQFF
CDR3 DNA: TGTGCCAGCAGCCCAATCTCGGGTTGGGAGCAGTTCTTC

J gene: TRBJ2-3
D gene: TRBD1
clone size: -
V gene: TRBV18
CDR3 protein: CASSPLVGTAFTDTQYF
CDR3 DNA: TGTGCCAGCTCACCACTAGTCGGGACAGCCTTTACAGATACGCAGTATTTT

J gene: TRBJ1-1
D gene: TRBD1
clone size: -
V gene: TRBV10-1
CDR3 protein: CASSLGGQNEAFF
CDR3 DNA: TGCGCCAGCAGCCTAGGGGGCCAAAACGAAGCTTTCTTT

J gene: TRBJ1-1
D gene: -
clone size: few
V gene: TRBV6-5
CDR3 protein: CASSYQGNMNTEAFF
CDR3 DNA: TGTGCCAGCAGTTATCAGGGGAACATGAACACTGAAGCTTTCTTT

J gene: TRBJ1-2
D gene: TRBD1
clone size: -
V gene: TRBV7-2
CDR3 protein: CASSLVRTGNYGYTF
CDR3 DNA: TGTGCCAGCAGCTTAGTTAGGACAGGGAACTATGGCTACACCTTC

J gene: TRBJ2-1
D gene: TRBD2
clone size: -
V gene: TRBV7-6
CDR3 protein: CASSFVPRPGLENEQFF
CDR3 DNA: TGTGCCAGCAGCTTCGTTCCTAGGCCGGGACTAGAGAATGAGCAGTTCTTC

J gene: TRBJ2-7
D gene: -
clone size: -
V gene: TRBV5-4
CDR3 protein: CASSSDRKGYEQYF
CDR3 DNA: TGTGCCAGCAGCAGTGACAGGAAGGGCTACGAGCAGTACTTC

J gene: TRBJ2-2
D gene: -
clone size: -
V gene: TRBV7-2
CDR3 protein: CASSLGVEVRRAGELFF
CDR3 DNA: TGTGCCAGCAGCTTAGGGGTGGAGGTTAGGAGGGCCGGGGAGCTGTTTTTT

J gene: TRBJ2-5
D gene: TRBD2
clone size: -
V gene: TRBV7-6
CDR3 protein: CASSPTSGREETQYF
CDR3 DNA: TGTGCCAGCAGCCCGACTAGCGGGAGGGAGGAGACCCAGTACTTC

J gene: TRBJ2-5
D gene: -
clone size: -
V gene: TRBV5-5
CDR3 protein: CASSYRLVGETQYF
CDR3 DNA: TGTGCCAGCAGCTATAGACTAGTTGGGGAGACCCAGTACTTC

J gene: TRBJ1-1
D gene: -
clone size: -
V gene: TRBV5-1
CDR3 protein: CASSANPGKGRSTEAFF
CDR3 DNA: TGCGCCAGCAGCGCAAATCCAGGGAAAGGACGTAGCACTGAAGCTTTCTTT

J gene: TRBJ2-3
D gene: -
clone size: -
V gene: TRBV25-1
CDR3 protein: CASSEGGTLRDTQYF
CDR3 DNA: TGTGCCAGCAGTGAAGGGGGCACCTTAAGGGATACGCAGTATTTT

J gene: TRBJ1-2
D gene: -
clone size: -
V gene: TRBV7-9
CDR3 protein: CASSPTWHTGFTPYGYTF
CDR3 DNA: TGTGCCAGCAGTCCTACCTGGCATACAGGGTTTACCCCCTATGGCTACACCTTC

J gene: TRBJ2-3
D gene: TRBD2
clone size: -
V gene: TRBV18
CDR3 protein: CASSPGLDHTDTQYF
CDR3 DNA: TGTGCCAGCTCACCGGGACTAGATCACACAGATACGCAGTATTTT

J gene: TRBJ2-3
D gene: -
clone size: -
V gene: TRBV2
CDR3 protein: CASSPGLRDTQYF
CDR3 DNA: TGTGCCAGCAGCCCGGGACTCCGCGATACACAGTATTTT

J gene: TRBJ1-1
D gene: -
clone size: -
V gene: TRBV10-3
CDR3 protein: CAITLNPGDTEAFF
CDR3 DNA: TGTGCCATCACACTCAACCCAGGGGACACTGAAGCTTTCTTT

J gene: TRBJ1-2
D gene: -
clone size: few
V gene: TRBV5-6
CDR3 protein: CASSGGVNYGYTF
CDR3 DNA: TGTGCCAGCAGCGGCGGGGTTAACTATGGCTACACCTTC

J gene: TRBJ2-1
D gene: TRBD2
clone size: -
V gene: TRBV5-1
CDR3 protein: CASSLELVGRAPNEQFF
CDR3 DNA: TGCGCCAGCAGCTTGGAGTTGGTCGGGAGGGCCCCGAATGAGCAGTTCTTC

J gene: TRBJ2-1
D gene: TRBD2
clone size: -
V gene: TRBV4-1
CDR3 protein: CASSQPGTSGFNEQFF
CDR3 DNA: TGCGCCAGCAGCCAACCCGGGACTAGCGGTTTCAATGAGCAGTTCTTC

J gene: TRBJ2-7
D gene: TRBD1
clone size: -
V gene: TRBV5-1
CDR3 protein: CASSLGQGLSYEQYF
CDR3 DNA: TGCGCCAGCAGCCTGGGACAGGGGTTATCCTACGAGCAGTACTTC

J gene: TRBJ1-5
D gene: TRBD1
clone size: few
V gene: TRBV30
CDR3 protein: CAWDRAGNQPQHF
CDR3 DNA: TGTGCCTGGGACAGGGCGGGTAATCAGCCCCAGCATTTT

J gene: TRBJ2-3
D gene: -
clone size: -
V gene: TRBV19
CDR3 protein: CASTEARLASTDTQYF
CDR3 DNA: TGTGCCAGTACCGAAGCCCGGCTAGCTAGCACAGATACGCAGTATTTT

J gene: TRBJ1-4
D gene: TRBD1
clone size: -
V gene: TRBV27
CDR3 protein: CASRGTGTNEKLFF
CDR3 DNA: TGTGCCAGCAGGGGGACAGGGACTAATGAAAAACTGTTTTTT

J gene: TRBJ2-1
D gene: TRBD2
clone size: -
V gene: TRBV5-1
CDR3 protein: CASSWTSGSDNEQFF
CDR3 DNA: TGCGCCAGCAGCTGGACTAGCGGGAGTGACAATGAGCAGTTCTTC

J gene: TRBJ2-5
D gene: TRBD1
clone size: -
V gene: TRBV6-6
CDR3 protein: CASSWDRAEETQYF
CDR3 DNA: TGTGCCAGCAGTTGGGACAGGGCCGAAGAGACCCAGTACTTC

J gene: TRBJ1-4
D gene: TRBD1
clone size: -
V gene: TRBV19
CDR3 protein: CASSIAQGAVEKLFF
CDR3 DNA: TGTGCCAGTAGTATAGCGCAGGGGGCTGTAGAAAAACTGTTTTTT